The 10 T cell receptor beta chains presented below share a single source sample, sequenced in a study of blood T cell repertoires in COVID-19. TCRdb keeps only in-frame clones here, not all; method: immunoSEQ multiplex PCR. The sample contains about 200,000 clones, 80% to 90% of which appear only once. Sequencing was carried out using peripheral blood. Receptor source: a man aged 50 to 59 with active or convalescent COVID-19.

V is TRBV12-5 and J is TRBJ1-6; tentatively, D is TRBD1 (5 bases). Per the germline V gene, CDR1 is LGHNT and CDR2 is FRNRAP. The CDR3 contains 17 residues. V was trimmed by 1 base and J by 5 bases, leaving 15 bases between them. CDR3 DNA sequence: TGTGCTAGTGGTTTGGGAGGGACCCGGAGGGATAATTCACCCCTCCACTTT. This encodes CASGLGGTRRDNSPLHF.

The V gene is TRBV7-9, the J gene TRBJ2-7; 8 bases agree with TRBD1. V lost 2 bases, J lost 4 bases, and 7 bases stayed unmatched. From germline, CDR1 is SEHNR and CDR2 FQNEAQ (reference sequence). The CDR3 is 15 residues long. CDR3 region: CASSLKRTGQYEQYF. CDR3 DNA: TGTGCCAGCAGCTTAAAAAGGACAGGGCAATACGAGCAGTACTTC.

This clone was recorded a few times. The chain employs TRBV4-3 and TRBJ2-2, with D perhaps TRBD1 (6 bases). The CDR3 length is 17 residues. From germline, CDR1 is LGHNA and CDR2 YSLEER. Trimming removed 2 bases at V and 3 bases at J, with 16 bases between. The CDR3 protein is CASSQSWGTGYTGELFF. Here the CDR3 DNA reads TGCGCCAGCAGCCAATCCTGGGGAACAGGGTACACCGGGGAGCTGTTTTTT.

The V call is TRBV18, the J call TRBJ1-2, with 7 nucleotides matching TRBD1. V shed 2 bases, J shed 6 bases, and the junction held 3 bases outside the gene matches. The CDR3 runs to 13 residues. CDR1 is KGHSH and CDR2 is LQKENI in the germline V gene. CDR3 loop: CASSPDREDGYTF. The CDR3 DNA is TGTGCCAGCTCACCAGACAGGGAGGATGGCTACACCTTC.

V usage is TRBV3-1 (or the pseudogene TRBV3-2) and J usage is TRBJ2-7, with no clear D. Trimming pared 5 bases from V and 6 bases from J, leaving 14 bases between. This CDR3 comprises 13 residues. CDR1 is LGHDT, CDR2 YNNKEL, per germline (reference sequence). The DNA of the CDR3 is TGTGCCAGCAGCTATACATCCATCAGCGAGCAGTACGTC. Protein product: CASSYTSISEQYV.

This rearrangement joins TRBV10-3 to TRBJ1-4; the D gene is possibly TRBD1 (5 bases). This CDR3 has 12 amino acids. Germline values: CDR1 ENHRY, CDR2 SYGVKD. V dropped 6 bases and J dropped 8 bases, with 10 bases sitting between them. The CDR3 sequence: CAISAGVEKLFF. The CDR3 nucleotides are TGTGCCATCAGCGCGGGGGTAGAAAAACTGTTTTTT.

The chain uses TRBV5-1 and TRBJ1-2; 8 bases match TRBD1. The CDR3 sequence is 14 residues long. Trimming cost V 4 bases and J 8 bases; bases outside gene matches: 10. Germline CDR1 SGHRS, CDR2 YFSETQ. The CDR3 sequence is CASSRTGGEEGYTF. The CDR3 DNA sequence: TGCGCCAGCAGCCGTACAGGGGGAGAAGAAGGCTACACCTTC.

This chain uses TRBV27 with TRBJ2-7, with 9 bases identical to TRBD1. Trimming took 0 bases from V and 2 from J; bases not matched to a gene: 17. The V gene's germline CDR1 is MNHEY and CDR2 SMNVEV (reference sequence). This CDR3 is built from 20 residues. CDR3 in amino acids: CASSLSRRDRVLMSPYEQYV. CDR3 DNA: TGTGCCAGCAGTTTATCCCGTCGGGACAGGGTGTTAATGAGTCCCTACGAGCAGTACGTC.

The genes are TRBV6-5 and TRBJ2-3; 8 bases match TRBD2. Looked up from germline, CDR1 is MNHEY and CDR2 is SVGAGI. The CDR3 extends over 15 amino acids. V was pared by 5 bases and J by 0 bases, with 4 bases of the junction left unmatched. The CDR3 protein is CASSPRTSSTDTQYF. The CDR3 region has the DNA TGTGCCAGCAGTCCGCGGACTAGCAGCACAGATACGCAGTATTTT.

The genes are TRBV6-2 or TRBV6-3 and TRBJ2-7; D is possibly TRBD2 (5 bases). V lost 3 bases and J lost 7, with 19 bases in between. Looked up from germline, CDR1 is MNHEY and CDR2 is SVGEGT. The CDR3 runs 15 residues. CDR3 sequence: CASSYGGLGVMEQYF. CDR3 DNA: TGTGCCAGCAGTTATGGCGGCCTGGGAGTGATGGAGCAGTACTTC.